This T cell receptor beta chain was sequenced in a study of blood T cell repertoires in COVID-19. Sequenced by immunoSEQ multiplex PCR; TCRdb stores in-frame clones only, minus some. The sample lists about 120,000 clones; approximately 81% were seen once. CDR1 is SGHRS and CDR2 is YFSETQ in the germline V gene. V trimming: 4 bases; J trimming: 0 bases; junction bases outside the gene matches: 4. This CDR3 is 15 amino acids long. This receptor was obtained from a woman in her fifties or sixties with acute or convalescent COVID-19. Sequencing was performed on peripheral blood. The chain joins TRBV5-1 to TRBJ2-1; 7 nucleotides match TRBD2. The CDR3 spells CASSVTSVSYNEQFF. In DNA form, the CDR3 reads TGCGCCAGCAGCGTAACTAGCGTCTCCTACAATGAGCAGTTCTTC.